This T cell receptor beta chain was obtained from a study of early T cells in non-severe SARS-CoV-2 infection. Using its own MiXCR run on the 5' RACE reads, TCRdb lists one record per CDR3 protein. The sample has tens of thousands of distinct CDR3 sequences, about 17% seen once; the top ten hold roughly 9%. This specimen consisted of whole blood, obtained at baseline. The TCR originated in an adult who was a healthcare worker with PCR-confirmed SARS-CoV-2 infection or an uninfected control (not recorded which).

The CDR3 region is CASSYSRGSGEQYF. CDR3 coding DNA: TGTGCCAGCAGTTACTCAAGGGGTTCCGGGGAGCAGTACTTC. The chain recombines TRBV6-2 or TRBV6-3 with TRBJ2-7, with D possibly being TRBD1 (5 bases). V was cut by 0 bases and J by 7 bases, with 13 bases left in between. Germline loops: CDR1 MNHEY, CDR2 SVGEGT. The CDR3 has 14 amino acids.